This TCR beta chain was documented in a study of cytomegalovirus exposure and HLA in healthy donors. Study in general: The study placed around 80% of its 398 genotyped donors in the Caucasian-associated ancestry cluster. Study-level results: TCR beta V segments were, for the most part, productive about 90% or about 30% of the time in an earlier analysis. Analyses of presence/absence relied on an assumption of roughly uniform sequencing depth across donors. As was reported, the HLA-A and HLA-B alleles of most subjects were accurately predicted from TCR beta sequences.

PCR involved 60 Vbeta and 13 Jbeta primers. Produced via immunoSEQ multiplex PCR; TCRdb's table is partial and in-frame only. Found here are 150,000 or so clones, more than 60% of them singletons; the top ten hold 10% to 15%. The trim removed 2 bases at V and 6 bases at J, leaving 3 bases unmatched. Germline V lookup: CDR1 SEHNR, CDR2 FQNEAQ (reference sequence). CDR3 length: 14 residues. Note on this clone: What it binds is unknown.

The J gene is TRBJ2-1, the V gene TRBV7-9; 8 bases line up with TRBD1. This sequence was found in a man aged 35 to 55 in good health and CMV-seropositive. Sequencing was performed on PBMCs. The CDR3 DNA follows: TGTGCCAGCAGCTTACAGGGGGCTTCCAATGAGCAGTTCTTC. Residues: CASSLQGASNEQFF.